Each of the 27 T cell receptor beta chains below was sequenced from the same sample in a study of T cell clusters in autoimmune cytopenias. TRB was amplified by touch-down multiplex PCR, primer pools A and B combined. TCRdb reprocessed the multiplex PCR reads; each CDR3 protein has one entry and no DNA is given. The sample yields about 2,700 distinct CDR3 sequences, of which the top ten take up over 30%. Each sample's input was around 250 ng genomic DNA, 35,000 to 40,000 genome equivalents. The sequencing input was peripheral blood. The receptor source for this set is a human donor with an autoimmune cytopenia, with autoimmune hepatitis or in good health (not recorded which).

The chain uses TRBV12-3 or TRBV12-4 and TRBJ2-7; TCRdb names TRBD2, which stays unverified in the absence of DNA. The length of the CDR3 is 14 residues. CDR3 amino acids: CASSFTSGGSEQYF.

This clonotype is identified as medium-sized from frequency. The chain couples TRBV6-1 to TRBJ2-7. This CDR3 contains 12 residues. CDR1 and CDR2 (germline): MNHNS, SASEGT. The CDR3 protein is CASSEVGYEQYF.

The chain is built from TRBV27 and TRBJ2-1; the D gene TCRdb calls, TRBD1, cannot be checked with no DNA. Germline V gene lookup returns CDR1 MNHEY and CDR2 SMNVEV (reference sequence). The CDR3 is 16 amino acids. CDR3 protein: CASGPIGRQGATEQFF.

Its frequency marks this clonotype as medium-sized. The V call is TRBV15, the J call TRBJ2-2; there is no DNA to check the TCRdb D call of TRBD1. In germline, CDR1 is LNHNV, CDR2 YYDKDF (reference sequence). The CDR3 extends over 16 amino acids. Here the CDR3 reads CATSVRSYRDPGELFF.

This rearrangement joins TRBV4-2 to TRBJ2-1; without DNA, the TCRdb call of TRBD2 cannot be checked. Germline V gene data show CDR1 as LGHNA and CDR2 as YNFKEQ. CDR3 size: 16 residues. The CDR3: CASSPRTSAAYNEQFF.

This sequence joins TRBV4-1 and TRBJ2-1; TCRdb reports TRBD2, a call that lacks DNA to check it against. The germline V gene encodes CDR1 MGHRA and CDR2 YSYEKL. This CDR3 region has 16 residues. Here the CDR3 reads CASSQDLAGGRNEQFF.

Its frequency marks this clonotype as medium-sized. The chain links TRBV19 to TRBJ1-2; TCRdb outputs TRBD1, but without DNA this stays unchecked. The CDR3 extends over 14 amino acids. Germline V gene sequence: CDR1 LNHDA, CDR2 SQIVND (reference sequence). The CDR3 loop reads CASMERDRNYGYTF.

CDR3 sequence reads: CAWSPLGLAGGTYEQYF. The chain links TRBV30 to TRBJ2-7; TCRdb names TRBD2, which stays unverified in the absence of DNA. This CDR3 has 17 residues. Germline CDR1 GTSNPN, CDR2 SVGIG (reference sequence).

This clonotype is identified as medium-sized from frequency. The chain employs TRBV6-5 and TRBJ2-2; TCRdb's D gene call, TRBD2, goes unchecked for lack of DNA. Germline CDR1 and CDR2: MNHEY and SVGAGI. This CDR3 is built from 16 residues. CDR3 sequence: CASSEFRGATTGELFF.

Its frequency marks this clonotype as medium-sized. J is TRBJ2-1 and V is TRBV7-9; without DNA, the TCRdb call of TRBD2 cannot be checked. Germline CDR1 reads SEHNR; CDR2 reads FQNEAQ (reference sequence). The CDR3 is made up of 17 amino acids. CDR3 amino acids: CASSPRSLAGGYNEQFF.

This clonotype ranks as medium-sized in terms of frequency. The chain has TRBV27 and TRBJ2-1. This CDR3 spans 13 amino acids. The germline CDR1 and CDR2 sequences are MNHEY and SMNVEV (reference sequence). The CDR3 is CASSMGRLNEQFF.

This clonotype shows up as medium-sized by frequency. The CDR3 is CASSIQGSNQPQHF. This sequence joins TRBV19 and TRBJ1-5; the TCRdb call, TRBD1, lacks DNA for checking. Germline values: CDR1 LNHDA, CDR2 SQIVND (reference sequence). This CDR3 has 14 amino acids.

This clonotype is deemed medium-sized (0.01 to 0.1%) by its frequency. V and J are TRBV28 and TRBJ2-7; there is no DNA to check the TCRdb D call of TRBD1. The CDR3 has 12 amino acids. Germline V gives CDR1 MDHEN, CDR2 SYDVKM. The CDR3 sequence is CASSGPPYEQYF.

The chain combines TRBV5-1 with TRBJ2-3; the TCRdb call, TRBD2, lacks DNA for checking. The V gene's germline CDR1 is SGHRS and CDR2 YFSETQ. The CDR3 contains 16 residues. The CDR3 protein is CASSISGTSMADTQYF.

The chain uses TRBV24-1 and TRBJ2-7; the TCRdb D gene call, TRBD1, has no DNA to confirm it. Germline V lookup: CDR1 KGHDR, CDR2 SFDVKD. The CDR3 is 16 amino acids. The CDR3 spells CATSEARDRGRYEQYF.

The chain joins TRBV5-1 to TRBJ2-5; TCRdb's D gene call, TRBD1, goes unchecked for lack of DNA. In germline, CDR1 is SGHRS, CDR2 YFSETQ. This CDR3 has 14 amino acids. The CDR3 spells CASSFRTGRETQYF.

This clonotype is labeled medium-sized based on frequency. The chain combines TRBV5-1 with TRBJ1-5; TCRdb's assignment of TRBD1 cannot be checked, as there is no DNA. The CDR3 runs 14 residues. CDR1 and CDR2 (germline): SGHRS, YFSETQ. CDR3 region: CASSDGQGRQPQHF.

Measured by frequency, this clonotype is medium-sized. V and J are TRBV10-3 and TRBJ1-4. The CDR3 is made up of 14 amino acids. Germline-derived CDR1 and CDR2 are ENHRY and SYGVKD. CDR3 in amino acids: CAISESSLGEKLFF.

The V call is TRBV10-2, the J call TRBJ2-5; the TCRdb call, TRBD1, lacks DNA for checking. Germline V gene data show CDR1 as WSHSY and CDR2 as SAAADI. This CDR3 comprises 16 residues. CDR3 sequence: CASSDYGQGGGETQYF.

The CDR3 sequence is CAIRGYTEAFF. V is TRBV10-3 and J is TRBJ1-1. Germline lookup yields CDR1 ENHRY and CDR2 SYGVKD. This CDR3 contains 11 residues.

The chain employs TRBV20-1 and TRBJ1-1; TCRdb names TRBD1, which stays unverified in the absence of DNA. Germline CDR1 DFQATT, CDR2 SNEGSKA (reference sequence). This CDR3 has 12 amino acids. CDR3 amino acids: CSASSGHTEAFF.

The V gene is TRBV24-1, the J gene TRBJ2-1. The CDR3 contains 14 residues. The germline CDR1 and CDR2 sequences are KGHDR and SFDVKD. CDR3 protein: CATSSGNSYNEQFF.

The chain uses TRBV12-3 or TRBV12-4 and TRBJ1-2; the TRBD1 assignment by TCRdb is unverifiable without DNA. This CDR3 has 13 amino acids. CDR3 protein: CASSRDRVNGYTF.

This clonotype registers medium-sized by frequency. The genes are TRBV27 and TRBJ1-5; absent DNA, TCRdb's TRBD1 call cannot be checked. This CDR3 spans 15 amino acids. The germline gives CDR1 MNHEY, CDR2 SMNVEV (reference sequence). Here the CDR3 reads CASSQTGAGNQPQHF.

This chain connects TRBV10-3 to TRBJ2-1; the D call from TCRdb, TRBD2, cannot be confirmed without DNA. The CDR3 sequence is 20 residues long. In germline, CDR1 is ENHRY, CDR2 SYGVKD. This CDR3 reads CAISEGTSGRAVGTYNEQFF.

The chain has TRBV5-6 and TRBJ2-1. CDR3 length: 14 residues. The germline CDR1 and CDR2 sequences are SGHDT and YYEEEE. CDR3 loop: CASSWDSSYNEQFF.

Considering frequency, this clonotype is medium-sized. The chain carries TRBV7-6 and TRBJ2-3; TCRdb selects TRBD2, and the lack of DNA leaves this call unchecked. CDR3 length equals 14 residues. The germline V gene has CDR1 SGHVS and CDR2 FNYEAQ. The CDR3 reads CASTPASGADTQYF.